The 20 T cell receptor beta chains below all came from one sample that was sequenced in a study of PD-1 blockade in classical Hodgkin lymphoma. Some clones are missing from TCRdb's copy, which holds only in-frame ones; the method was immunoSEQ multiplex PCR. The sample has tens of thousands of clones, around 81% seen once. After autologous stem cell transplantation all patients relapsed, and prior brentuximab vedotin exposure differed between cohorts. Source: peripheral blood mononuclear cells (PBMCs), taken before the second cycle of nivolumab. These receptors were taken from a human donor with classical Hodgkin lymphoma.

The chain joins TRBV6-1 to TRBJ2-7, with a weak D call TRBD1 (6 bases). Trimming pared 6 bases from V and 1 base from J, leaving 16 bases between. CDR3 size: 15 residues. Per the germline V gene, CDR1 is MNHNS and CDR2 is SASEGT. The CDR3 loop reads CASSRSGVGSYEQYF. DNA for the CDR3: TGTGCCAGCAGCAGATCAGGGGTTGGGTCCTACGAGCAGTACTTC.

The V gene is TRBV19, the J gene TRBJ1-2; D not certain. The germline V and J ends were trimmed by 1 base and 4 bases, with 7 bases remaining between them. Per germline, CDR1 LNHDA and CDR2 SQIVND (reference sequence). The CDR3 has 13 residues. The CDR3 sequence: CASSIALGYGYTF. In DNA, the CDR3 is TGTGCCAGTAGTATAGCTCTGGGCTATGGCTACACCTTC.

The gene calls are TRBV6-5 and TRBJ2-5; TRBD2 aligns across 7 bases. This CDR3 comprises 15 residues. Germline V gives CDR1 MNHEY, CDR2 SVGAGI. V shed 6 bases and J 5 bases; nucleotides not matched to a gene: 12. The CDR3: CASRTVGGPEETQYF. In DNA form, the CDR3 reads TGTGCCAGCAGGACGGTGGGAGGGCCAGAGGAGACCCAGTACTTC.

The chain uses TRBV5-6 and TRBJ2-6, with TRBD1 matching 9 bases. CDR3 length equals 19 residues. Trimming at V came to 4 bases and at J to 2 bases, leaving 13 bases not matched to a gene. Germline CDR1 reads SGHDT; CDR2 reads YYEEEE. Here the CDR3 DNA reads TGTGCCAGCAGCGTGCGGGGACAGGGTGCTCTCACTGGGGCCAACGTCCTGACTTTC. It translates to CASSVRGQGALTGANVLTF.

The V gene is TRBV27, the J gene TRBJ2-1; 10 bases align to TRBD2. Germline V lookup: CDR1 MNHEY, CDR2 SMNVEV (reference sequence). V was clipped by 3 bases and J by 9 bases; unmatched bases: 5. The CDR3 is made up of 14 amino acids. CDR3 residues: CASSFSGRYPEQFF. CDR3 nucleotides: TGTGCCAGCAGTTTTAGCGGGAGGTATCCTGAGCAGTTCTTC.

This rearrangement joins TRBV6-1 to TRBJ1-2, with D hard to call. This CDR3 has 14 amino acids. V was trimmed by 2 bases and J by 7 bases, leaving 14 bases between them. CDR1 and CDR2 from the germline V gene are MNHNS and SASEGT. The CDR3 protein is CASSELTASGGYTF. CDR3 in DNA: TGTGCCAGCAGTGAATTAACCGCGTCCGGTGGCTACACCTTC.

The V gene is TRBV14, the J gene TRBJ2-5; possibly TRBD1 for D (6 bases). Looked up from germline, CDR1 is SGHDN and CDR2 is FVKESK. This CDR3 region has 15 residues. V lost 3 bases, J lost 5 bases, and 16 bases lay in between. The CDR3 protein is CASSHPGHLRETQYF. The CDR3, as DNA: TGTGCCAGCAGCCATCCGGGACACTTAAGGGAGACCCAGTACTTC.

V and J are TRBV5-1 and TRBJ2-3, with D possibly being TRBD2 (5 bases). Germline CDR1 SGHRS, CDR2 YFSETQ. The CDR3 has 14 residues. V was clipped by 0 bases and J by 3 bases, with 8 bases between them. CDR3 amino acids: CASSLEGLTDTQYF. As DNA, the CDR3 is TGCGCCAGCAGCTTGGAAGGACTGACAGATACGCAGTATTTT.

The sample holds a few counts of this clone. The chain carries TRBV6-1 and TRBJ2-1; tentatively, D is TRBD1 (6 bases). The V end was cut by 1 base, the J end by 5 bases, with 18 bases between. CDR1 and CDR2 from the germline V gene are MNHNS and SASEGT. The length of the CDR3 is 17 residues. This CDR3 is CASSEVLGQGKNNEQFF. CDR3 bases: TGTGCCAGCAGTGAAGTGTTGGGGCAGGGGAAAAACAATGAGCAGTTCTTC.

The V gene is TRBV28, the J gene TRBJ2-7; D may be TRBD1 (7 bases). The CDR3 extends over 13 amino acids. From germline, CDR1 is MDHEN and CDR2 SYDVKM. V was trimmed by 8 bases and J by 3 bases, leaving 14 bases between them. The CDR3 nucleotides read TGTGCCAGCGGTAGACAGGGAGGCTACGAGCAGTACTTC. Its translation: CASGRQGGYEQYF.

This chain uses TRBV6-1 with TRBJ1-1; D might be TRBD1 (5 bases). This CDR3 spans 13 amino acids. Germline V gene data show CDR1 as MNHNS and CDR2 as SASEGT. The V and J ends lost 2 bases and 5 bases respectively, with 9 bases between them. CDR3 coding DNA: TGTGCCAGCAGTGAATTTCGGGGGACTGAAGCTTTCTTT. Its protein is CASSEFRGTEAFF.

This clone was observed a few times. The CDR3, as DNA: TGCGCCAGCAGTGAGACAGGGGGCGTCAATCAGCCCCAGCATTTT. This gives the protein CASSETGGVNQPQHF. The chain has TRBV10-2 and TRBJ1-5; 9 bases are a match to TRBD1. The trim removed 2 bases at V and 3 bases at J, leaving 2 bases unmatched. The CDR3 sequence is 15 residues long. The germline CDR1 and CDR2 sequences are WSHSY and SAAADI.

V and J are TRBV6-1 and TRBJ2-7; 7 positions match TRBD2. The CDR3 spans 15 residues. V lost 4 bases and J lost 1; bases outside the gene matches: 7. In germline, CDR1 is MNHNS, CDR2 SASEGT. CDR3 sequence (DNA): TGTGCCAGCAGTGGGATACTAGCGCCTTCCTACGAGCAGTACTTC. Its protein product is CASSGILAPSYEQYF.

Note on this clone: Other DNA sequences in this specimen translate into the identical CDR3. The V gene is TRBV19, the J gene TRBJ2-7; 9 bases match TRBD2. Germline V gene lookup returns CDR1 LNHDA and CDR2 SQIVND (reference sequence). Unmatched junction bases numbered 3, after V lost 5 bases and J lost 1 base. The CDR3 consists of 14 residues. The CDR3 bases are TGTGCCAGTAGTGTGACTAGCGGATCCTACGAGCAGTACTTC. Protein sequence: CASSVTSGSYEQYF.

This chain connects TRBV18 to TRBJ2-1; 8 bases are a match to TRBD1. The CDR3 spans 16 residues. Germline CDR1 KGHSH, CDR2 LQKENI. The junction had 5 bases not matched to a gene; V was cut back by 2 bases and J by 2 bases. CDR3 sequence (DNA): TGTGCCAGCTCACCAAAAGTACAGGGGGCCTACAATGAGCAGTTCTTC. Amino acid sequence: CASSPKVQGAYNEQFF.

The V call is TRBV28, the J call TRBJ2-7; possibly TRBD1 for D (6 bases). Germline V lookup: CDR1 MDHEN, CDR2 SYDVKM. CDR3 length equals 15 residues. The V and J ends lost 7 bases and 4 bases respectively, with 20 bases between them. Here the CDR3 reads CASNQGGPAFYEQYF. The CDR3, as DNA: TGTGCCAGCAACCAAGGGGGTCCTGCCTTTTACGAGCAGTACTTC.

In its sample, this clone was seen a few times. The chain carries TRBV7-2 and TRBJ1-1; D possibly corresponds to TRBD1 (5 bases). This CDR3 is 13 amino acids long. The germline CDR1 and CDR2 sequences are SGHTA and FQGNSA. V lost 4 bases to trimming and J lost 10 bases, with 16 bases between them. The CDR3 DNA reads TGTGCCAGCAGCTCCGGCCGGGGCACAGGAGCTTTCTTT. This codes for CASSSGRGTGAFF.

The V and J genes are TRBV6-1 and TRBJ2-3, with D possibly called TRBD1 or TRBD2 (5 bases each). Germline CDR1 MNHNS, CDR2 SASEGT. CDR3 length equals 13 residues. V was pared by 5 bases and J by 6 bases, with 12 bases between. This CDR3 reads CASSRVGVDTQYF. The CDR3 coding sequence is TGTGCCAGCAGTAGAGTGGGGGTCGATACGCAGTATTTT.

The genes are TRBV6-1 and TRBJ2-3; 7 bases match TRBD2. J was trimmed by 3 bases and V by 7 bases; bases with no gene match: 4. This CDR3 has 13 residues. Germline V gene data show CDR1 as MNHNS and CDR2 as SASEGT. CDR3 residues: CASNLAVTDTQYF. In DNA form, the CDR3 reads TGTGCCAGCAATCTAGCGGTAACAGATACGCAGTATTTT.

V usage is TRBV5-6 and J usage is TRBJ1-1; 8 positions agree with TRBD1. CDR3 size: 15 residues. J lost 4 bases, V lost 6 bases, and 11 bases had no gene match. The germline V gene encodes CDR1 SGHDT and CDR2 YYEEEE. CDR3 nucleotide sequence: TGTGCCAGCAACTTACGGACAGGGAGGGGCACTGAAGCTTTCTTT. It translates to CASNLRTGRGTEAFF.